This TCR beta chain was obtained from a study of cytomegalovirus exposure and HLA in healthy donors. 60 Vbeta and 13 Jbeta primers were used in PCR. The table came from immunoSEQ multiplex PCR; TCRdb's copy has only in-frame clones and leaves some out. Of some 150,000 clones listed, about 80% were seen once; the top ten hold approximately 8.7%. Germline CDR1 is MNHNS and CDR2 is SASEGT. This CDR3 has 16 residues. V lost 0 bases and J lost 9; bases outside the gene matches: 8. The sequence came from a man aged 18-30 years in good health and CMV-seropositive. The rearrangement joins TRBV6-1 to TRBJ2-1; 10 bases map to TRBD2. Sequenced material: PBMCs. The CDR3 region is CASSEAERGGGVEQFF. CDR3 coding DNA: TGTGCCAGCAGTGAAGCTGAGCGGGGGGGCGGTGTTGAGCAGTTCTTC.